The 27 T cell receptor beta chains listed next were all sequenced from one sample in a study of identical twins. TCRdb fed the 5' RACE reads into MiXCR, producing one record per CDR3 protein. The data hold around 530,000 distinct CDR3 sequences, with around 15% observed a single time. The same data also went into a second study, on yellow fever vaccine responses in identical twins.

Sequencing was done on a sample of CD4+ T cells sorted from blood. The receptors derive from a woman under 30 in good health.

This clonotype was detected only a few times. This chain connects TRBV2 to TRBJ2-6, with D hard to call. The V end lost 2 bases, the J end lost 0 bases, and 8 bases lay between the germline ends. There are 16 residues in the CDR3. Per the germline V gene, CDR1 is SNHLY and CDR2 is FYNNEI. CDR3 coding DNA: TGTGCCAGCAGTGAATCACTGGCCTCTGGGGCCAACGTCCTGACTTTC. This codes for CASSESLASGANVLTF.

In its sample, this clonotype was seen a few times. As DNA, the CDR3 is TGCAGCGGTACTCGACTAGCGGGAGGGGCAGATACGCAGTATTTT. Residues: CSGTRLAGGADTQYF. This sequence joins TRBV29-1 and TRBJ2-3; 14 nucleotides line up with TRBD2. The germline V gene has CDR1 SQVTM and CDR2 ANQGSEA. V was clipped by 7 bases and J by 4 bases; unmatched bases: 7. The CDR3 sequence is 15 residues long.

V gene TRBV7-3 combines with J gene TRBJ2-2; D is ambiguous. Germline CDR1 is SGHTA and CDR2 is FQGTGA. Trimming took off 2 bases at V and 1 base at J, with 11 bases between the two ends. The CDR3 runs 16 residues. This chain's CDR3 is CASSLEAHKNTGELFF. CDR3 sequence (DNA): TGTGCCAGCAGCTTAGAGGCTCATAAGAACACCGGGGAGCTGTTTTTT.

This clonotype was counted only a few times. CDR3 residues: CASSGIYGYTF. In nucleotides, the CDR3 is TGTGCCAGCAGTGGAATTTATGGCTACACCTTC. V gene TRBV25-1 combines with J gene TRBJ1-2; no clear D. CDR3 size: 11 residues. Per the germline V gene, CDR1 is MGHDK and CDR2 is SYGVNS. Trimming removed 4 bases at V and 5 bases at J, with 5 bases between.

The chain couples TRBV6-1 to TRBJ2-2; TRBD1 aligns across 7 bases. V lost 6 bases and J lost 7; bases outside the gene matches: 11. There are 15 residues in the CDR3. CDR1 MNHNS and CDR2 SASEGT come from the germline V gene. In nucleotides, the CDR3 is TGTGCCAGCAGGGTGGAAGGGGGCCTTGACGGGGAGCTGTTTTTT. It encodes CASRVEGGLDGELFF.

CDR3 bases: TGTGCCAGCAGCGTAGCGGGAGGCGCCAAAAACATTCAGTACTTC. Translating gives CASSVAGGAKNIQYF. The chain employs TRBV9 and TRBJ2-4; 7 bases fit TRBD2. The CDR3 has 15 amino acids. J gave up 1 base and V 0 bases, and 1 base lay outside the gene matches. From germline, CDR1 is SGDLS and CDR2 YYNGEE.

For this clonotype: One junction end does not reproduce the germline sequence, and a read error may be involved. The J gene is TRBJ2-2, the V gene TRBV15; possible D gene TRBD2, 5 bases. This CDR3 is 12 amino acids long. In germline, CDR1 is LNHNV, CDR2 YYDKDF (reference sequence). The CDR3 coding sequence is TGTGCCACCAGCAGGATAACCGGGGAGCTGTCTTTT. Its translation: CATSRITGELSF.

The genes are TRBV6-5 and TRBJ2-1; a possible D gene is TRBD2 (6 bases). The V end lost 2 bases, the J end lost 0 bases, and 11 bases lay between the germline ends. Per the germline V gene, CDR1 is MNHEY and CDR2 is SVGAGI. The CDR3 is 16 residues long. CDR3 amino acids: CASSYEGGHSYNEQFF. The CDR3 DNA reads as TGTGCCAGCAGTTACGAGGGAGGCCACTCCTACAATGAGCAGTTCTTC.

The rearrangement uses TRBV10-1 and TRBJ2-1, with 10 bases aligning to TRBD2. The CDR3 consists of 15 residues. Germline loops: CDR1 WNHNN, CDR2 SYGVQD (reference sequence). V dropped 3 bases and J dropped 8; count of bases not matched to a gene: 7. For the CDR3, the DNA is TGCGCCAGCAGTGATGTGGCTAGCGGGAGTGATGAGCAGTTCTTC. Amino acids: CASSDVASGSDEQFF.

This clonotype was counted ten times or more. The gene calls are TRBV11-2 and TRBJ2-3; 7 bases fit TRBD2. After removal of 3 bases from V and 4 bases from J, the junction contained 7 bases not matched to a gene. Per the germline V gene, CDR1 is SGHAT and CDR2 is FQNNGV. The CDR3 covers 15 residues. CDR3 DNA sequence: TGTGCCAGCAGCTTCCAGCGGGATGGCGCAGATACGCAGTATTTT. It specifies CASSFQRDGADTQYF.

V usage is TRBV20-1 and J usage is TRBJ2-7; the match to TRBD2 covers 8 bases. J gave up 4 bases and V 5 bases, and 7 bases lay outside the gene matches. This CDR3 spans 13 amino acids. CDR1 is DFQATT, CDR2 SNEGSKA, per germline (reference sequence). The CDR3 DNA is TGCAGTGCTCCCCGGGCTAGCGGGTACGAGCAGTACTTC. Translated: CSAPRASGYEQYF.

This clonotype was counted only a few times. This sequence joins TRBV20-1 and TRBJ1-1, with D perhaps TRBD1 (6 bases). The V gene's germline CDR1 is DFQATT and CDR2 SNEGSKA (reference sequence). The CDR3 contains 15 residues. Trimming cost V 6 bases and J 0 bases, with 17 bases left between them. The CDR3 DNA is TGCAGTGCATATAAAGGACAGTCCATGAACACTGAAGCTTTCTTT. The encoded protein is CSAYKGQSMNTEAFF.

This clonotype appeared a few times. The rearrangement uses TRBV7-8 and TRBJ2-2; TRBD2 aligns across 7 bases. Germline V gene data show CDR1 as SGHVS and CDR2 as FQNEAQ. The V gene end was trimmed by 5 bases and the J gene end by 4 bases; junction bases not matched to a gene: 7. CDR3 size: 15 residues. The CDR3, as DNA: TGTGCCAGCAGCAAAAGCGGGGTGGGCACCGGGGAGCTGTTTTTT. This gives the protein CASSKSGVGTGELFF.

This clonotype has only a few counts. The genes are TRBV29-1 and TRBJ2-7, with 10 bases aligning to TRBD2. With 4 bases clipped from V and 4 bases from J, the junction kept 10 bases outside the gene matches. CDR1 and CDR2 from the germline V gene are SQVTM and ANQGSEA. The CDR3 runs 15 residues. The CDR3 DNA is TGCAGCGTTGCTGGTCTAGCGGGAGTTATGTACGAGCAGTACTTC. It translates to CSVAGLAGVMYEQYF.

This clonotype was recorded a few times. V usage is TRBV5-1 and J usage is TRBJ1-4, with D uncertain. The CDR3 runs 14 residues. V was clipped by 4 bases and J by 0 bases, with 7 bases between them. Germline V gene sequence: CDR1 SGHRS, CDR2 YFSETQ. In DNA form, the CDR3 reads TGCGCCAGCAGCACCCGGCCAACTAATGAAAAACTGTTTTTT. This encodes CASSTRPTNEKLFF.

The J gene is TRBJ2-2, the V gene TRBV21-1. TRBV21-1 has pseudogene status. The CDR3 contains 14 residues. CDR3 protein: CASSGKGGTGELFF. The CDR3 nucleotides are TGTGCCAGCAGCGGTAAAGGTGGCACCGGGGAGCTGTTTTTT.

The chain combines TRBV27 with TRBJ2-7; 7 bases align to TRBD2. Germline V gene sequence: CDR1 MNHEY, CDR2 SMNVEV (reference sequence). There are 15 residues in the CDR3. V dropped 5 bases and J dropped 0; count of bases not matched to a gene: 7. CDR3 amino acids: CASSRLAEHSYEQYF. The DNA of the CDR3 is TGTGCCAGCAGTCGGCTAGCGGAACACTCCTACGAGCAGTACTTC.

This clonotype was seen a single time. The chain uses TRBV11-3 and TRBJ2-2; 7 bases agree with TRBD1. CDR3 length: 16 amino acids. In germline, CDR1 is SGHNT, CDR2 YENEEA. V trimming: 4 bases; J trimming: 5 bases; junction bases outside the gene matches: 10. The CDR3, as DNA: TGTGCCAGCAGCTCCCGGACAGGACCTGGGACCGGGGAGCTGTTTTTT. It is translated as CASSSRTGPGTGELFF.

In this sample, this clonotype turned up a few times. In DNA form, the CDR3 reads TGTGCCAGCAGTTTATTCGGGAGAGCCGGGGAGCTGTTTTTT. Encoded protein: CASSLFGRAGELFF. The chain joins TRBV28 to TRBJ2-2; perhaps TRBD2 as D (6 bases). The ends were cut back, 1 base at V and 6 bases at J, with 9 bases in the middle. The CDR3 is 14 residues long. The germline V gene has CDR1 MDHEN and CDR2 SYDVKM.

The chain joins TRBV5-1 to TRBJ2-5, with D perhaps TRBD1 or TRBD2 (5 bases each). Per germline, CDR1 SGHRS and CDR2 YFSETQ. The V end lost 8 bases, the J end lost 2 bases, and 13 bases lay between the germline ends. CDR3 size: 13 residues. CDR3 bases: TGCGCCAGTAATAGAGGGGTTCAAGAGACCCAGTACTTC. Amino acids: CASNRGVQETQYF.

This clonotype was found a few times. The chain couples TRBV20-1 to TRBJ1-1; D gene unclear. V lost 5 bases and J lost 0, with 13 bases in between. CDR3 length equals 14 residues. Per the germline V gene, CDR1 is DFQATT and CDR2 is SNEGSKA (reference sequence). Written as DNA, the CDR3 is TGCAGTGCTGCGACGTTGGATATGAACACTGAAGCTTTCTTT. This sequence encodes CSAATLDMNTEAFF.

The chain links TRBV9 to TRBJ2-5; 10 positions agree with TRBD2. After removal of 0 bases from V and 5 bases from J, the junction contained 10 bases not matched to a gene. The length of the CDR3 is 17 residues. Germline CDR1 reads SGDLS; CDR2 reads YYNGEE. This CDR3 is CASSVEIAGGLRETQYF. CDR3 DNA: TGTGCCAGCAGCGTAGAGATAGCGGGGGGCCTGAGGGAGACCCAGTACTTC.

A remark on this clonotype: The junction differs from germline at one of its ends, possibly a read error. The chain is built from TRBV5-1 and TRBJ2-1; D gene uncertain. The germline gives CDR1 SGHRS, CDR2 YFSETQ. This CDR3 has 11 residues. This chain's CDR3 is CASISNNEQFF. The CDR3 bases are TGCGCCAGCATCTCCAACAATGAGCAGTTCTTC.

The chain is built from TRBV28 and TRBJ2-1; tentatively, D is TRBD1 or TRBD2 (6 bases each). V was clipped by 7 bases and J by 0 bases, with 22 bases between them. The CDR3 spans 18 residues. Germline V gene lookup returns CDR1 MDHEN and CDR2 SYDVKM. The CDR3 reads CASTPSRVEGGSYNEQFF. DNA for the CDR3: TGTGCCAGCACCCCAAGTAGGGTGGAGGGGGGCTCCTACAATGAGCAGTTCTTC.

The DNA of the CDR3 is TGCAGTGCTAGAGATCTTTACAGGGGGCCAACAGATACGCAGTATTTT. It translates to CSARDLYRGPTDTQYF. This chain links TRBV20-1 with TRBJ2-3, with 9 bases lining up with TRBD1. The CDR3 contains 16 residues. V shed 0 bases, J shed 3 bases, and the junction held 7 bases outside the gene matches. Per germline, CDR1 DFQATT and CDR2 SNEGSKA (reference sequence).

This rearrangement joins TRBV27 to TRBJ2-1; TRBD2 agrees at 7 bases. Per the germline V gene, CDR1 is MNHEY and CDR2 is SMNVEV (reference sequence). V trimming: 2 bases; J trimming: 6 bases; junction bases outside the gene matches: 4. The CDR3 length is 14 residues. This CDR3 reads CASSLAGVGNEQFF. CDR3 nucleotides: TGTGCCAGCAGTTTAGCGGGAGTTGGCAATGAGCAGTTCTTC.

The rearrangement links TRBV7-9 to TRBJ1-1; D is unresolved. Germline assignment: CDR1 SEHNR and CDR2 FQNEAQ (reference sequence). The V end was cut by 1 base, the J end by 4 bases, with 10 bases between. This CDR3 contains 14 residues. For the CDR3, the DNA is TGTGCCAGCAGCTTAGAGGCGCGGGCCACTGAAGCTTTCTTT. Its protein product is CASSLEARATEAFF. The full variable domain, rest sourced from reference TRBV7-9 and TRBJ1-1, is DTGVSQNPRHKITKRGQNVTFRCDPISEHNRLYWYRQTLGQGPEFLTYFQNEAQLEKSRLLSDRFSAERPKGSFSTLEIQRTEQGDSAMYLCASSLEARATEAFFGQGTRLTVV.